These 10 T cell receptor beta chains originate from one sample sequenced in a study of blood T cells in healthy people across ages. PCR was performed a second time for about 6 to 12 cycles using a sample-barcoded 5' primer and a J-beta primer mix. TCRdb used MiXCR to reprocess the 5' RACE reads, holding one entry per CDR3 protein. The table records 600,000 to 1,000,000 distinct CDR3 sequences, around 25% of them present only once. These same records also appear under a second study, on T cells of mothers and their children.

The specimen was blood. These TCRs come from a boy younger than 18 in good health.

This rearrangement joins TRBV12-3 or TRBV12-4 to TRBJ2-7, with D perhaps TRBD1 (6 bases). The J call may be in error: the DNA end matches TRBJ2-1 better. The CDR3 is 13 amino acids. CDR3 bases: TGTGCCAGCAGTTTAGGAACGGACAGAGAGCAGTTCTTC. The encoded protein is CASSLGTDREQFF.

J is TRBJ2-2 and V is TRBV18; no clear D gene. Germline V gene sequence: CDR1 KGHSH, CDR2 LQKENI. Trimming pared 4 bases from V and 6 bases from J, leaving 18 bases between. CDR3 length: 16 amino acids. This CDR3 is CASSLYGPRGAGELFF. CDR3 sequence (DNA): TGTGCCAGCTCACTCTACGGGCCTCGAGGCGCCGGGGAGCTGTTTTTT.

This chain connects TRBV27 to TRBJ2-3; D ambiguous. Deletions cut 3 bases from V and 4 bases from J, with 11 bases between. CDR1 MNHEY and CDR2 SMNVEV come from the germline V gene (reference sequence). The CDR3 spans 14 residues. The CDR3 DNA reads TGTGCCAGCAGTTTGCCTCCTCCCGCAGATACGCAGTATTTT. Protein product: CASSLPPPADTQYF.

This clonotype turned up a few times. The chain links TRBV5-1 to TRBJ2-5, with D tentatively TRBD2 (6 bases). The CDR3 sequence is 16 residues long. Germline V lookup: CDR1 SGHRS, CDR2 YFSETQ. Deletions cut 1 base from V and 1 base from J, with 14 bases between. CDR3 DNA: TGCGCCAGCAGCTTGTCCCCGGGAGCGGGCCAAGAGACCCAGTACTTC. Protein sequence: CASSLSPGAGQETQYF.

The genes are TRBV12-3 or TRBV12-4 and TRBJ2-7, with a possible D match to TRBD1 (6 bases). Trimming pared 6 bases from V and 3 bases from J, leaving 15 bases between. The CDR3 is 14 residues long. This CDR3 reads CASRRDTGNYEQYF. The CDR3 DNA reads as TGTGCCAGCAGGAGGGACACCGGGAACTACGAGCAGTACTTC.

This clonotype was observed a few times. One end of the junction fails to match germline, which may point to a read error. The CDR3 DNA sequence: TGTGCCAGCAGCCAAGATAGGACTAGCGGGAGTGGTGAGTTCTTC. It specifies CASSQDRTSGSGEFF. The rearrangement joins TRBV14 to TRBJ2-7; TRBD2 matches at 13 bases. CDR1 SGHDN and CDR2 FVKESK come from the germline V gene. CDR3 length: 15 residues.

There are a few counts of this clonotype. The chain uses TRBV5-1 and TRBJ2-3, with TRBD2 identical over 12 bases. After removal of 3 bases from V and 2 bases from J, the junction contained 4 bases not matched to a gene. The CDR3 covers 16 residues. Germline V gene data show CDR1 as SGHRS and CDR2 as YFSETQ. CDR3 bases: TGCGCCAGCAGCTGGGGGACTAGCGGGTCCACAGATACGCAGTATTTT. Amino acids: CASSWGTSGSTDTQYF. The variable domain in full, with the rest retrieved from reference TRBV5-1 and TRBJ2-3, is KAGVTQTPRYLIKTRGQQVTLSCSPISGHRSVSWYQQTPGQGLQFLFEYFSETQRNKGNFPGRFSGRQFSNSRSEMNVSTLELGDSALYLCASSWGTSGSTDTQYFGPGTRLTVL.

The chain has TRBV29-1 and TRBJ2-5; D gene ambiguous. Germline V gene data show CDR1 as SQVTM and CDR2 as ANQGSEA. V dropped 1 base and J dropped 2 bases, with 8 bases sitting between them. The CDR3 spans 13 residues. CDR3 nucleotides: TGCAGCGTTGAAGGGTCGATGCAAGAGACCCAGTACTTC. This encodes CSVEGSMQETQYF.

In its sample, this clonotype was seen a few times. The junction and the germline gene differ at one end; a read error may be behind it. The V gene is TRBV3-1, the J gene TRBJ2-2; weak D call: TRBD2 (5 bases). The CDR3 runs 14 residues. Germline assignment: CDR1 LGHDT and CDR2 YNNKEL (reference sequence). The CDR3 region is CASSQVQSTGELLF. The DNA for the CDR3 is TGTGCCAGCAGCCAAGTTCAGAGCACCGGGGAGCTGCTTTTT.

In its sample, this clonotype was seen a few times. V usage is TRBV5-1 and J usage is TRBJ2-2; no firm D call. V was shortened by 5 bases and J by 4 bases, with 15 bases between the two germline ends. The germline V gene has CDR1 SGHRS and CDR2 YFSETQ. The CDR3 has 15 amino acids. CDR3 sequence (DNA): TGCGCCAGCAGGACCGCGGCGGAACCCACCGGGGAGCTGTTTTTT. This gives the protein CASRTAAEPTGELFF.